A single sample is the source of the 26 T cell receptor beta chains below, sequenced in a study of graft-versus-host responses after intestinal transplantation. Sequencing was performed with immunoSEQ multiplex PCR; in TCRdb, only in-frame clones are kept and a portion is missing. The sample has tens of thousands of clones, about nine tenths seen once. Investigators treated the graft tissue so that it released intraepithelial and lamina propria lymphocytes. Sequencing used ileum tissue, obtained more than 200 days after intestinal transplant. Receptors originate from a human patient who received an intestinal transplant, so some T cells may come from the graft donor.

The rearrangement joins TRBV13 to TRBJ2-7; TRBD2 matches at 7 bases. CDR3 size: 14 residues. The germline gives CDR1 PRHDT, CDR2 FYEKMQ (reference sequence). The V and J ends lost 5 bases and 3 bases, in that order; junction bases with no gene match: 7. Written as DNA, the CDR3 is TGTGCCAGCAGCCCCAAAGCGGGAAGCTACGAGCAGTACTTC. This translates into CASSPKAGSYEQYF.

This sequence joins TRBV10-1 and TRBJ2-3; 10 positions match TRBD2. Per the germline V gene, CDR1 is WNHNN and CDR2 is SYGVQD (reference sequence). Trimming cost V 6 bases and J 0 bases; bases outside gene matches: 3. CDR3 length equals 15 residues. CDR3 DNA sequence: TGCGCCAGCAGCGCGACTAGCGGGAGCACAGATACGCAGTATTTT. Translated, it gives CASSATSGSTDTQYF.

Only one count was recorded for this clone. The chain uses TRBV2 and TRBJ1-1; D may be TRBD1 (5 bases). The CDR3 totals 15 residues. CDR1 and CDR2 from the germline V gene are SNHLY and FYNNEI. Trimming pared 10 bases from V and 2 bases from J, leaving 20 bases between. This CDR3 reads CATTETVFVNTEAFF. The CDR3, as DNA: TGTGCCACAACCGAGACAGTTTTTGTTAACACTGAAGCTTTCTTT.

V and J are TRBV28 and TRBJ1-3; D remains ambiguous. V lost 1 base and J lost 0, with 10 bases in between. CDR1 MDHEN and CDR2 SYDVKM come from the germline V gene. This CDR3 spans 16 amino acids. CDR3 sequence: CASSLSHVSSGNTIYF. The DNA of the CDR3 is TGTGCCAGCAGTTTATCACACGTGAGCTCTGGAAACACCATATATTTT.

The V gene is TRBV28, the J gene TRBJ2-5, with no clear D. The J call may be faulty, since TRBJ2-7 better matches the DNA end. Germline V gene data show CDR1 as MDHEN and CDR2 as SYDVKM. The CDR3 contains 13 residues. The DNA for the CDR3 is TGTGCCAGCAGAACACCGAGCTCCTACGAGCAGTACTTC. Residues: CASRTPSSYEQYF.

This clone was counted a single time. The chain joins TRBV7-2 to TRBJ2-3; D is undetermined. From germline, CDR1 is SGHTA and CDR2 FQGNSA. The CDR3 loop spans 14 amino acids. V was trimmed by 7 bases and J by 2 bases, leaving 13 bases between them. CDR3: CASKGRVNTDTQYF. In DNA form, the CDR3 reads TGTGCCAGCAAAGGAAGGGTTAACACAGATACGCAGTATTTT.

This clone was observed once. The chain couples TRBV6-5 to TRBJ2-2; tentatively, D is TRBD1 (5 bases). CDR1 is MNHEY, CDR2 SVGAGI, per germline. Deletions cut 5 bases from V and 8 bases from J, with 9 bases between. The CDR3 totals 12 residues. The CDR3 is CASSLRVGELFF. CDR3 DNA sequence: TGTGCCAGCAGTCTCAGGGTGGGGGAGCTGTTTTTT.

This clone was picked up one time. This sample also contains other DNA sequences that code for the same CDR3. V usage is TRBV14 and J usage is TRBJ2-7; D call uncertain. CDR1 is SGHDN, CDR2 FVKESK, per germline. V was pared by 1 base and J by 6 bases, with 4 bases between. The CDR3 extends over 11 amino acids. CDR3 sequence (DNA): TGTGCCAGCAGCCAAGGTGGCGAGCAGTACTTC. This sequence encodes CASSQGGEQYF. The full variable domain, rest sourced from reference TRBV14 and TRBJ2-7, is EAGVTQFPSHSVIEKGQTVTLRCDPISGHDNLYWYRRVMGKEIKFLLHFVKESKQDESGMPNNRFLAERTGGTYSTLKVQPAELEDSGVYFCASSQGGEQYFGPGTRLTVT.

The CDR3 loop is CASGFGSLYTEAFF. The DNA of the CDR3 is TGTGCCAGCGGGTTTGGCAGTCTGTACACTGAAGCTTTCTTT. The chain joins TRBV27 to TRBJ1-1; D not resolved. This CDR3 region has 14 residues. The germline V gene encodes CDR1 MNHEY and CDR2 SMNVEV (reference sequence). Trimming left V 8 bases short and J 3 bases short, with 16 bases between.

The chain combines TRBV18 with TRBJ1-1, with a weak D call TRBD1 (6 bases). Per germline, CDR1 KGHSH and CDR2 LQKENI. The CDR3 extends over 13 amino acids. V was cut by 2 bases and J by 4 bases, with 8 bases left in between. CDR3: CASSPKGGTEAFF. CDR3 nucleotide sequence: TGTGCCAGCTCACCAAAGGGGGGCACTGAAGCTTTCTTT.

V gene TRBV28 combines with J gene TRBJ1-1, with D hard to call. The CDR3 has 14 residues. Trimming removed 6 bases at V and 4 bases at J, with 15 bases between. CDR1 and CDR2 from the germline V gene are MDHEN and SYDVKM. The CDR3 reads CASSSRFGITEAFF. The CDR3 DNA is TGTGCCAGCAGCTCCAGGTTTGGGATCACTGAAGCTTTCTTT.

This chain links TRBV30 with TRBJ2-1; possibly TRBD1 for D (6 bases). Per the germline V gene, CDR1 is GTSNPN and CDR2 is SVGIG (reference sequence). With 3 bases removed from V and 10 bases from J, the gap between germline ends came to 22 bases. The CDR3 spans 15 residues. The CDR3 spells CAWSTQGFRGGEQFF. The CDR3 nucleotides are TGTGCCTGGAGCACGCAAGGCTTCAGGGGTGGAGAGCAGTTCTTC.

The V gene is TRBV7-8, the J gene TRBJ1-5; D gene uncertain. This CDR3 comprises 13 residues. Germline V lookup: CDR1 SGHVS, CDR2 FQNEAQ. Trimming shortened V by 0 bases and J by 1 base, and 1 base separated the two germline ends. CDR3 protein: CASSLASNQPQHF. The CDR3 coding sequence is TGTGCCAGCAGCTTAGCGAGCAATCAGCCCCAGCATTTT.

About this clone: This sample also contains other DNA sequences that code for the same CDR3. The V gene is TRBV5-1, the J gene TRBJ1-5; 12 bases match TRBD1. This CDR3 spans 16 amino acids. Germline V gene data show CDR1 as SGHRS and CDR2 as YFSETQ. Losses at the gene ends were 4 bases for V and 7 bases for J; bases not matched to a gene: 9. The chain's CDR3 is CASSPGTGGARQPQHF. The CDR3 coding sequence is TGCGCCAGCAGCCCCGGGACAGGGGGCGCACGGCAGCCCCAGCATTTT.

The CDR3 loop is CASLVTGGTYRAHNEQFF. The CDR3 DNA reads TGTGCCAGCCTTGTCACAGGGGGAACCTATAGAGCCCACAATGAGCAGTTCTTC. The chain couples TRBV2 to TRBJ2-1; TRBD1 agrees at 8 bases. Germline values: CDR1 SNHLY, CDR2 FYNNEI. J was trimmed by 5 bases and V by 8 bases; bases with no gene match: 20. The CDR3 has 18 amino acids.

This chain uses TRBV6-5 with TRBJ2-1, with 12 bases aligning to TRBD2. V dropped 6 bases and J dropped 4; count of bases not matched to a gene: 4. CDR1 and CDR2 from the germline V gene are MNHEY and SVGAGI. The CDR3 runs 15 residues. CDR3 sequence: CASRSLAGGYNEQFF. DNA for the CDR3: TGTGCCAGCAGATCTCTAGCGGGAGGGTACAATGAGCAGTTCTTC.

J is TRBJ1-2 and V is TRBV27; D call uncertain. Germline-derived CDR1 and CDR2 are MNHEY and SMNVEV (reference sequence). The V and J ends lost 6 bases and 8 bases respectively, with 13 bases between them. This CDR3 has 12 residues. This CDR3 is CASSQTLGGYTF. The CDR3 DNA sequence: TGTGCCAGCAGCCAAACTTTGGGGGGCTACACCTTC.

The rearrangement joins TRBV5-1 to TRBJ2-5; D is unresolved. The CDR3 totals 14 residues. Trimming pared 0 bases from V and 5 bases from J, leaving 11 bases between. CDR1 and CDR2 from the germline V gene are SGHRS and YFSETQ. The CDR3 region is CASSLGPGFETQYF. The CDR3 DNA reads TGCGCCAGCAGCTTGGGACCCGGGTTCGAGACCCAGTACTTC.

The genes are TRBV5-1 and TRBJ2-2; 15 nucleotides match TRBD2. Germline V gives CDR1 SGHRS, CDR2 YFSETQ. The CDR3 is 17 residues long. J was trimmed by 5 bases and V by 3 bases; bases with no gene match: 5. The CDR3 coding sequence is TGCGCCAGCAGCTGGGACGGACTAGCGGGAGGGACCGGGGAGCTGTTTTTT. Protein product: CASSWDGLAGGTGELFF.

The rearrangement joins TRBV9 to TRBJ2-3; TRBD2 matches at 12 bases. CDR3 size: 16 residues. Germline loops: CDR1 SGDLS, CDR2 YYNGEE. The ends lost 2 bases at V and 5 bases at J; junction bases unmatched: 6. The CDR3 DNA reads TGTGCCAGCAGCGTGAGGACTAGCGGGGTAGGAGATACGCAGTATTTT. This encodes CASSVRTSGVGDTQYF.

This chain joins TRBV6-5 and TRBJ1-1; D is unresolved. Trimming stripped 7 bases from V and 4 bases from J, with 13 bases between. In germline, CDR1 is MNHEY, CDR2 SVGAGI. The CDR3 is 13 amino acids. CDR3 sequence: CASIKEGSTEAFF. Written as DNA, the CDR3 is TGTGCCAGCATCAAGGAAGGGAGCACTGAAGCTTTCTTT.

J is TRBJ2-7 and V is TRBV6-1; 7 nucleotides agree with TRBD2. With V trimmed by 4 bases and J by 2 bases, 8 bases remained unmatched. Germline CDR1 MNHNS, CDR2 SASEGT. The CDR3 runs to 15 residues. The CDR3 nucleotides read TGTGCCAGCAGTGCGACTAGCTCTGTTCCCTACGAGCAGTACTTC. This codes for CASSATSSVPYEQYF.

This chain uses TRBV27 with TRBJ2-3, with 12 bases aligning to TRBD2. CDR1 is MNHEY, CDR2 SMNVEV, per germline (reference sequence). V trimming: 4 bases; J trimming: 5 bases; junction bases outside the gene matches: 7. The CDR3 runs to 16 residues. The CDR3 loop reads CASSSLTSGGRDTQYF. CDR3 nucleotides: TGTGCCAGCAGTTCCTTGACTAGCGGGGGTCGAGATACGCAGTATTTT.

The table lists this clone with a few counts. The chain is built from TRBV7-6 and TRBJ2-3; D call uncertain. The CDR3 runs 12 residues. The germline V gene encodes CDR1 SGHVS and CDR2 FNYEAQ. V was trimmed by 5 bases and J by 6 bases, leaving 9 bases between them. The CDR3 is CASSKTRDTQYF. DNA for the CDR3: TGTGCCAGCAGCAAAACACGGGATACGCAGTATTTT.

The rearrangement uses TRBV7-9 and TRBJ2-3; the match to TRBD1 covers 11 bases. Germline CDR1 and CDR2: SEHNR and FQNEAQ (reference sequence). V shed 5 bases and J 2 bases; nucleotides not matched to a gene: 9. The CDR3 length is 17 residues. CDR3 amino acids: CASSGRDRGIVTDTQYF. The CDR3 DNA sequence: TGTGCCAGCAGCGGCCGGGACAGGGGGATCGTCACAGATACGCAGTATTTT.

The chain joins TRBV4-1 to TRBJ1-2; maybe TRBD1 (5 bases). V shed 3 bases and J shed 7 bases, with 15 bases lying between them. This CDR3 has 14 amino acids. CDR1 MGHRA and CDR2 YSYEKL come from the germline V gene. In nucleotides, the CDR3 is TGCGCCAGCAGCCACGCAGGGAGAAGCGGTGGCTACACCTTC. Protein sequence: CASSHAGRSGGYTF.